The 16 T cell receptor beta chains listed next were all sequenced from one sample in a study of T-cell memory formation after mild COVID-19. TCRdb re-derived calls from the 5' RACE reads in MiXCR, one entry per CDR3 protein. The table records roughly 130,000 distinct CDR3 sequences, about a sixth of them present only once. The sample was PBMCs or a T cell subset sorted from them (not recorded which). The receptors stem from a man aged 18 to 29 who had mild COVID-19 (a few samples of this study predate the infection). Cell type and time point are not known.

The sample holds a few counts of this clonotype. This chain uses TRBV11-3 with TRBJ2-7, with 11 bases fitting TRBD2. The V segment lost 4 bases and the J segment 2 bases; nucleotides outside the gene matches: 7. Germline assignment: CDR1 SGHNT and CDR2 YENEEA. This CDR3 is built from 16 residues. The CDR3 DNA follows: TGTGCCAGCAGCTCAACTAGCGGGGGCCCGGCCTACGAGCAGTACTTC. Translating it yields CASSSTSGGPAYEQYF. The whole variable domain, filled in from reference TRBV11-3 and TRBJ2-7, reads EAGVVQSPRYKIIEKKQPVAFWCNPISGHNTLYWYLQNLGQGPELLIRYENEEAVDDSQLPKDRFSAERLKGVDSTLKIQPAELGDSAVYLCASSSTSGGPAYEQYFGPGTRLTVT.

The sample holds a few counts of this clonotype. The chain carries TRBV9 and TRBJ2-1; D might be TRBD1 (6 bases). Germline V gene data show CDR1 as SGDLS and CDR2 as YYNGEE. The V and J ends lost 0 bases and 8 bases respectively, with 18 bases between them. The CDR3 runs to 16 residues. DNA of the CDR3: TGTGCCAGCAGCGTAGGGGTCTCGCTCAGGGGACATGAGCAGTTCTTC. Its translation is CASSVGVSLRGHEQFF. The full variable domain, with the rest looked up from reference TRBV9 and TRBJ2-1, is DSGVTQTPKHLITATGQRVTLRCSPRSGDLSVYWYQQSLDQGLQFLIQYYNGEERAKGNILERFSAQQFPDLHSELNLSSLELGDSALYFCASSVGVSLRGHEQFFGPGTRLTVL.

The rearrangement links TRBV3-1 to TRBJ2-3; D remains ambiguous. The germline V gene encodes CDR1 LGHDT and CDR2 YNNKEL (reference sequence). V lost 4 bases and J lost 7, with 12 bases in between. This CDR3 spans 13 amino acids. The CDR3 DNA follows: TGTGCCAGCAGCCCATGGTCTACCCATACGCAGTATTTT. This translates into CASSPWSTHTQYF.

This clonotype was seen more than once but under ten times. The chain couples TRBV4-1 to TRBJ2-3, with D possibly TRBD1 on 6 matching bases. Trimming shortened V by 0 bases and J by 4 bases, and 11 bases separated the two germline ends. This CDR3 has 15 amino acids. CDR1 and CDR2 from the germline V gene are MGHRA and YSYEKL. CDR3 residues: CASSQEVTGPDTQYF. The CDR3 DNA sequence: TGCGCCAGCAGCCAAGAGGTAACAGGGCCAGATACGCAGTATTTT.

The rearrangement links TRBV15 to TRBJ2-3; 7 bases map to TRBD2. V shed 1 base, J shed 2 bases, and the junction held 6 bases outside the gene matches. Germline CDR1 is LNHNV and CDR2 is YYDKDF (reference sequence). CDR3 length equals 16 residues. The CDR3: CATSRGKAGTTDTQYF. The CDR3 nucleotides read TGTGCCACCAGCAGAGGCAAAGCGGGAACCACAGATACGCAGTATTTT.

V and J are TRBV5-1 and TRBJ2-5; weak D call: TRBD2 (6 bases). Looked up from germline, CDR1 is SGHRS and CDR2 is YFSETQ. V lost 4 bases and J 1 base, leaving 14 bases between the germline ends. CDR3 length: 15 amino acids. The CDR3: CASSPGVGTQETQYF. As DNA, the CDR3 is TGCGCCAGCAGCCCGGGGGTGGGAACCCAAGAGACCCAGTACTTC.

The chain links TRBV10-3 to TRBJ2-7, with D hard to call. The ends were cut back, 0 bases at V and 4 bases at J, with 4 bases in the middle. The length of the CDR3 is 12 residues. Germline V gives CDR1 ENHRY, CDR2 SYGVKD. CDR3 residues: CAISESLYEQYV. The CDR3 DNA sequence: TGTGCCATCAGTGAGTCGTTGTACGAGCAGTACGTC.

This clonotype was observed a few times. The chain is built from TRBV6-5 and TRBJ1-1, with D uncertain. Trimming shortened V by 6 bases and J by 6 bases, and 14 bases separated the two germline ends. CDR1 and CDR2 (germline): MNHEY, SVGAGI. The CDR3 sequence is 13 residues long. This chain's CDR3 is CASREGPGPEAFF. Written as DNA, the CDR3 is TGTGCCAGCAGAGAAGGGCCTGGCCCTGAAGCTTTCTTT.

The chain employs TRBV6-5 and TRBJ2-1, with a tentative D call TRBD2 (5 bases). Trimming stripped 0 bases from V and 7 bases from J, with 7 bases between. Germline values: CDR1 MNHEY, CDR2 SVGAGI. There are 13 residues in the CDR3. The CDR3 region is CASSYSRGNEQFF. CDR3 coding DNA: TGTGCCAGCAGTTACTCACGGGGAAATGAGCAGTTCTTC.

The gene calls are TRBV20-1 and TRBJ2-7; D is perhaps TRBD1 (6 bases). This CDR3 contains 14 residues. The germline V gene has CDR1 DFQATT and CDR2 SNEGSKA (reference sequence). V gave up 2 bases and J gave up 4 bases, with 15 bases separating them. The CDR3 is CSARPQGPVYEQYV. DNA for the CDR3: TGCAGTGCTAGACCACAGGGTCCCGTTTACGAGCAGTACGTC.

The genes are TRBV5-6 and TRBJ2-4, with D uncertain. V lost 3 bases and J lost 6, with 13 bases in between. The germline CDR1 and CDR2 sequences are SGHDT and YYEEEE. The CDR3 runs to 14 residues. CDR3 loop: CASSSAAGSNIQYF. CDR3 coding DNA: TGTGCCAGCAGCTCGGCAGCAGGTTCAAACATTCAGTACTTC. The full variable domain, its missing parts supplied by reference TRBV5-6 and TRBJ2-4, is DAGVTQSPTHLIKTRGQQVTLRCSPKSGHDTVSWYQQALGQGPQFIFQYYEEEERQRGNFPDRFSGHQFPNYSSELNVNALLLGDSALYLCASSSAAGSNIQYFGAGTRLSVL.

The table lists this clonotype with a few counts. This sequence joins TRBV12-3 or TRBV12-4 and TRBJ2-1; the D gene could be TRBD1 or TRBD2 (5 bases each). The germline V and J ends were trimmed by 4 bases and 8 bases, with 12 bases remaining between them. The CDR3 runs to 13 residues. The CDR3 region is CASSSRQGDEQFF. CDR3 coding DNA: TGTGCCAGCAGTTCTCGGCAGGGAGATGAGCAGTTCTTC.

This clonotype was seen only a few times. This chain joins TRBV10-1 and TRBJ2-1; a weak D match, TRBD2 (7 bases). The V end lost 9 bases, the J end lost 10 bases, and 22 bases lay between the germline ends. The CDR3 runs to 14 residues. Looked up from germline, CDR1 is WNHNN and CDR2 is SYGVQD (reference sequence). The CDR3 nucleotides read TGCGCCAGGGTTTCGGGGGGCCCGAGGGAAGAGCAGTTCTTC. Its protein is CARVSGGPREEQFF.

This clonotype was found a few times. V is TRBV5-6 and J is TRBJ2-7; D is undetermined. Germline lookup yields CDR1 SGHDT and CDR2 YYEEEE. V lost 4 bases and J 2 bases, leaving 10 bases between the germline ends. This CDR3 is built from 13 residues. CDR3 sequence: CASSPGSPYEQYF. Here the CDR3 DNA reads TGTGCCAGCAGCCCCGGGTCCCCCTACGAGCAGTACTTC.

The V and J genes are TRBV5-1 and TRBJ2-1; 8 bases agree with TRBD2. The CDR3 extends over 15 amino acids. Germline V gives CDR1 SGHRS, CDR2 YFSETQ. V shed 0 bases and J 4 bases; nucleotides not matched to a gene: 3. Written as DNA, the CDR3 is TGCGCCAGCAGCTTGGTCGGGGGGGTTTACAATGAGCAGTTCTTC. It translates to CASSLVGGVYNEQFF.

This clonotype was counted ten times or more. The chain employs TRBV7-8 and TRBJ2-5; 11 nucleotides line up with TRBD2. Per the germline V gene, CDR1 is SGHVS and CDR2 is FQNEAQ. This CDR3 is built from 16 residues. V trimming: 2 bases; J trimming: 1 base; junction bases outside the gene matches: 3. The CDR3, as DNA: TGTGCCAGCAGCTTACGGACTAGCGGGTCCCAAGAGACCCAGTACTTC. This translates into CASSLRTSGSQETQYF. Drawing the rest from reference TRBV7-8 and TRBJ2-5, the complete variable domain is GAGVSQSPRYKVAKRGQDVALRCDPISGHVSLFWYQQALGQGPEFLTYFQNEAQLDKSGLPSDRFFAERPEGSVSTLKIQRTQQEDSAVYLCASSLRTSGSQETQYFGPGTRLLVL.